This TCR beta chain was recorded in a study of blood T cells in healthy people across ages. Findings and caveats of the study: CMV status of donors was not determined, possibly confounding expanded clonotype changes. Long-lived donors had more naive CD4+ cells and higher diversity than aged donors. A conclusive naive versus antigen-experienced comparison was prevented by the unsorted PBMCs.

Using a J-beta primer mix together with a sample-barcoded 5' primer, a second PCR was run for roughly 6 to 12 cycles. MiXCR was run by TCRdb on the 5' RACE reads, yielding one entry per CDR3 protein. The table has 800,000 or so distinct CDR3 sequences, about 45% seen once. This clonotype was observed once. Its antigen remains unknown. This CDR3 is built from 13 residues. Germline loops: CDR1 DFQATT, CDR2 SNEGSKA (reference sequence). Trimming took 2 bases from V and 3 from J, leaving 8 bases between them. Drawn from each donor were around 10 milliliters of peripheral blood. The clonotype comes from a man older than 75 in good health. Sequencing was carried out using blood. The chain couples TRBV20-1 to TRBJ1-5; D call uncertain. The CDR3 DNA reads TGCAGTGCTAGACAAGAGCCCAATCAGCCCCAGCATTTT. It translates to CSARQEPNQPQHF.